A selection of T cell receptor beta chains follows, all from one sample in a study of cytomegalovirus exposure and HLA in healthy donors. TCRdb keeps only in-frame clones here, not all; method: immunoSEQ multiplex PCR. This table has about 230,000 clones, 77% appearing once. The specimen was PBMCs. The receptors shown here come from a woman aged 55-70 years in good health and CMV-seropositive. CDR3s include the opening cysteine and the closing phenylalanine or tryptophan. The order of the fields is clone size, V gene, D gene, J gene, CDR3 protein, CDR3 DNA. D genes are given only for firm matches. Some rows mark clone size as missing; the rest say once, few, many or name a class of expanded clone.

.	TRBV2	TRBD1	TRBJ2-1	CASSQDREHEQFF	TGTGCCAGCAGTCAGGACAGGGAGCATGAGCAGTTCTTC
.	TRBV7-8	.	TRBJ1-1	CASSYLQLNTEAFF	TGTGCCAGCAGCTACCTACAGTTGAACACTGAAGCTTTCTTT
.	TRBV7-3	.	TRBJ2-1	CASSLSEYNEQFF	TGTGCCAGCAGCTTAAGTGAGTACAATGAGCAGTTCTTC
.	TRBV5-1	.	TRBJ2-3	CASSLAYPITDTQYF	TGCGCCAGCAGCTTGGCCTACCCAATCACAGATACGCAGTATTTT
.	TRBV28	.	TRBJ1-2	CASSTALRGYGYTF	TGTGCCAGCAGTACGGCCCTGAGAGGCTATGGCTACACCTTC
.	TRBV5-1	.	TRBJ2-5	CASTLTTGEVQETQYF	TGCGCCAGCACCCTCACTACGGGGGAGGTCCAAGAGACCCAGTACTTC
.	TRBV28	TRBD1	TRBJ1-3	CASSVTGGSGNTIYF	TGTGCCAGCAGCGTAACAGGGGGCTCTGGAAACACCATATATTTT
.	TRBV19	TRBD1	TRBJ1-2	CASRLDRGGYGYTF	TGTGCCAGCCGCTTGGACAGGGGAGGCTATGGCTACACCTTC
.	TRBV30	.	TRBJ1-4	CAWSVLEQLNEKLFF	TGTGCCTGGAGTGTACTAGAACAGCTTAATGAAAAACTGTTTTTT
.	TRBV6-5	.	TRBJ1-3	CASRPEGKGNTIYF	TGTGCCAGCAGACCGGAGGGGAAAGGAAACACCATATATTTT
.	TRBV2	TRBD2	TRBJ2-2	CASSWTSGRFELFF	TGTGCCAGCAGCTGGACTAGCGGGAGGTTTGAGCTGTTTTTT
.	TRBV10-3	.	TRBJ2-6	CAITMGQGNYGANVLTF	TGTGCCATCACCATGGGGCAGGGCAATTACGGGGCCAACGTCCTGACTTTC
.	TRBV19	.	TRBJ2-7	CASTPSGLGEQYF	TGTGCCAGTACCCCGTCGGGGTTAGGGGAGCAGTACTTC
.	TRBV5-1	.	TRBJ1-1	CASTPLESNTEAFF	TGCGCCAGCACCCCTCTTGAGTCGAACACTGAAGCTTTCTTT
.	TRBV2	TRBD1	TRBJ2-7	CASSGNRDRAEQYF	TGTGCCAGCAGTGGCAACCGGGACAGAGCCGAGCAGTACTTC
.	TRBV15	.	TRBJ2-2	CATSRVPGHPIGELFF	TGTGCCACCAGCAGAGTTCCGGGACACCCTATCGGGGAGCTGTTTTTT
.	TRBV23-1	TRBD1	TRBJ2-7	CASTPGQAYEQYF	TGCGCCAGCACTCCGGGACAGGCCTACGAGCAGTACTTC
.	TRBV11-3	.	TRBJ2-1	CASSRYRVWNEQFF	TGTGCCAGCAGCCGATACAGGGTATGGAATGAGCAGTTCTTC
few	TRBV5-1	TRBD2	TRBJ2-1	CASKIAGTLENEQFF	TGCGCCAGCAAGATAGCGGGTACTCTCGAAAATGAGCAGTTCTTC
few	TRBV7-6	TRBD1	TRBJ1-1	CASSLSSGTGGEAFF	TGTGCCAGCAGCCTATCCTCCGGGACAGGGGGTGAAGCTTTCTTT
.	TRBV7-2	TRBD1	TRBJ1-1	CASSLRDRGSEAFF	TGTGCCAGCAGCCTCCGAGACAGGGGGTCTGAAGCTTTCTTT
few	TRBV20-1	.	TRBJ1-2	CSARSEEGYTF	TGCAGTGCTAGGTCAGAGGAAGGCTACACCTTC
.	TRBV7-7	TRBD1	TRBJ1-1	CASSPRPGQGTEAFF	TGTGCCAGCAGCCCCCGGCCGGGACAGGGCACTGAAGCTTTCTTT